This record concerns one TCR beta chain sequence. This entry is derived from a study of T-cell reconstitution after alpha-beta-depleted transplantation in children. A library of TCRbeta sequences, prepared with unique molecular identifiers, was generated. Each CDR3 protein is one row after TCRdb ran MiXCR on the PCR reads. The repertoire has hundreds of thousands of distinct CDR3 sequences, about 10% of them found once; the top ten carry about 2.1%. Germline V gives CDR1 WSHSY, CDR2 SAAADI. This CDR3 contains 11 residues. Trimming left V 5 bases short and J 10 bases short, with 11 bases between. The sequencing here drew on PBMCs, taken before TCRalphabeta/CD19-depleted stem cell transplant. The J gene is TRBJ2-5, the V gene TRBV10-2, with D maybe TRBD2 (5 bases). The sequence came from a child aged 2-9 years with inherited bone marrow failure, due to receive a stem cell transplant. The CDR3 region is CASSQGRVQYF. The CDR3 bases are TGCGCCAGCAGTCAAGGGAGAGTCCAGTACTTC.